This is a list of T cell receptor beta chains from one sample in a study of T-cell reconstitution after alpha-beta-depleted transplantation in children. Using its own MiXCR run on the PCR reads, TCRdb lists one record per CDR3 protein. This table holds fewer than 250,000 distinct CDR3 sequences, roughly 8.2% found once. Source: PBMCs, mostly from graft donor cells, taken 180 days after TCRalphabeta/CD19-depleted stem cell transplant. The receptors originated from a male patient between 5 and 17 years old who had a stem cell transplant for acute lymphoblastic leukemia, so the T cells may come from the graft donor. CDR3s include the opening cysteine and the closing phenylalanine or tryptophan. Each record gives: V gene, D gene, clone size, J gene, CDR3 protein, CDR3 DNA. D genes are given only for firm matches. A clone size is listed for some rows: how often the clone was seen (once, few, many), or a class if it is expanded.

TRBV6-5,TRBD2,NA,TRBJ2-7,CASSFPPGTSGRHEQYF,TGTGCCAGCAGTTTCCCCCCGGGGACTAGCGGGAGACACGAGCAGTACTTC
TRBV5-1,TRBD2,many,TRBJ2-3,CASSVPGGATDTQYF,TGCGCCAGCAGCGTGCCGGGGGGAGCCACAGATACGCAGTATTTT
TRBV5-1,NA,NA,TRBJ1-2,CASSPQPPGTPGGYTF,TGCGCCAGCAGCCCCCAACCCCCCGGGACACCGGGTGGCTACACCTTC
TRBV19,NA,many,TRBJ2-3,CASSPPVYPSTDTQYF,TGTGCCAGTAGTCCCCCCGTTTATCCTAGCACAGATACGCAGTATTTT
TRBV20-1,TRBD1,many,TRBJ1-5,CSAGSDRGGQPQHF,TGCAGTGCGGGGAGTGACAGGGGAGGTCAGCCCCAGCATTTT
TRBV28,NA,many,TRBJ2-6,CASRSPDLGANVLTF,TGTGCCAGCAGATCTCCCGACCTTGGGGCCAACGTCCTGACTTTC
TRBV4-3,TRBD1,many,TRBJ1-1,CASSQDGGQGAEAFF,TGCGCCAGCAGCCAAGATGGTGGACAGGGGGCTGAAGCTTTCTTT
TRBV2,NA,many,TRBJ2-1,CASSDNRADQFF,TGTGCCAGCAGTGATAACCGAGCAGATCAGTTCTTC
TRBV29-1,TRBD2,many,TRBJ2-3,CSVGGGLALNTQYF,TGCAGCGTTGGGGGGGGACTAGCCCTAAATACGCAGTATTTT
TRBV14,NA,few,TRBJ2-3,CASSQVGGLRTDTQYF,TGTGCCAGCAGCCAAGTCGGGGGACTCCGCACAGATACGCAGTATTTT
TRBV19,NA,few,TRBJ2-3,CASSIDVGKGHTQYF,TGTGCCAGTAGTATAGATGTCGGCAAGGGCCATACGCAGTATTTT
TRBV20-1,NA,many,TRBJ2-7,CSAINPRTAYEQYF,TGCAGTGCTATTAATCCTCGGACAGCCTACGAGCAGTACTTC
TRBV15,TRBD2,many,TRBJ2-1,CATSRDRLAGGGEQFF,TGTGCCACCAGCAGAGATCGACTAGCGGGAGGAGGGGAGCAGTTCTTC
TRBV7-2,NA,many,TRBJ2-3,CASSQLAHTQYF,TGTGCCAGCAGCCAACTAGCACATACGCAGTATTTT
TRBV5-1,TRBD1,many,TRBJ1-1,CASSETGTEAFF,TGCGCCAGCAGCGAGACAGGGACTGAAGCTTTCTTT
TRBV27,NA,many,TRBJ2-6,CASRMASSGANVLTF,TGTGCCAGCAGAATGGCGAGCTCTGGGGCCAACGTCCTGACTTTC
TRBV28,NA,many,TRBJ1-5,CASSTFGGNQPQHF,TGTGCCAGCAGTACCTTCGGGGGGAATCAGCCCCAGCATTTT
TRBV7-2,TRBD2,many,TRBJ2-3,CASSAIRLAGYTDTQYF,TGTGCCAGCAGCGCGATCCGACTAGCGGGTTACACAGATACGCAGTATTTT
TRBV11-2,NA,few,TRBJ1-4,CASSPGTTPEKLFF,TGTGCCAGCAGCCCCGGGACAACCCCCGAAAAACTGTTTTTT
TRBV20-1,NA,many,TRBJ2-1,CSARDLGGGGYNEQFF,TGCAGTGCTAGAGATCTTGGAGGGGGCGGCTACAATGAGCAGTTCTTC
TRBV10-3,NA,many,TRBJ2-5,CAILRPKETQYF,TGTGCCATCTTGAGACCCAAAGAGACCCAGTACTTC
TRBV18,TRBD1,many,TRBJ2-5,CASSPQRGLEETQYF,TGTGCCAGCTCACCACAGAGGGGGCTAGAAGAGACCCAGTACTTC
TRBV2,TRBD2,many,TRBJ2-4,CASSGLADGTLAKNIQYF,TGTGCCAGCAGTGGTCTAGCGGACGGTACTCTAGCCAAAAACATTCAGTACTTC
TRBV7-9,NA,many,TRBJ2-1,CASSLPGNEQFF,TGTGCCAGCAGCTTACCAGGGAATGAGCAGTTCTTC
TRBV12-3/TRBV12-4,NA,many,TRBJ2-7,CASSGYYEQYF,TGTGCCAGCAGTGGCTACTACGAGCAGTACTTC
TRBV7-9,NA,NA,TRBJ1-2,CASSLVPVAEENGYTF,TGTGCCAGCAGCTTAGTCCCCGTGGCAGAGGAGAATGGCTACACCTTC
TRBV5-1,NA,many,TRBJ2-3,CASSFRPPSTDTQYF,TGCGCCAGCAGCTTTAGGCCTCCTAGCACAGATACGCAGTATTTT
TRBV18,NA,many,TRBJ2-5,CASSPGAVQETQYF,TGTGCCAGCTCACCCGGAGCGGTCCAAGAGACCCAGTACTTC
TRBV3-1,TRBD1,many,TRBJ2-5,CASSQDATGFETQYF,TGTGCCAGCAGCCAAGATGCGACAGGGTTTGAGACCCAGTACTTC
TRBV28,NA,many,TRBJ1-6,CASSLLHNSPLHF,TGTGCCAGCAGTTTGCTGCATAATTCACCCCTCCACTTT
TRBV7-2,TRBD2,many,TRBJ2-5,CASGGGRELQETQYF,TGTGCCAGCGGGGGAGGGCGGGAGCTCCAAGAGACCCAGTACTTC
TRBV12-3/TRBV12-4,NA,many,TRBJ2-5,CASSSQGETQYF,TGTGCCAGCAGTTCCCAGGGGGAGACCCAGTACTTC
TRBV12-3/TRBV12-4,TRBD1,many,TRBJ1-2,CASSLGAGGNYGYTF,TGTGCCAGCAGTTTAGGGGCAGGGGGGAACTATGGCTACACCTTC
TRBV7-2,TRBD2,few,TRBJ2-1,CASSLTVAGGPSHEQFF,TGTGCCAGCAGCTTAACGGTCGCGGGAGGCCCAAGCCATGAGCAGTTCTTC
TRBV28,NA,many,TRBJ2-2,CASSFARARTGELFF,TGTGCCAGCAGTTTTGCCAGGGCGAGGACCGGGGAGCTGTTTTTT
TRBV5-6,NA,NA,TRBJ1-1,CASRPSGMDKAFF,TGTGCCAGCAGGCCCTCAGGCATGGACAAAGCTTTCTTT
TRBV21-1,NA,many,TRBJ2-7,CASSKEVAF,TGTGCCAGCAGCAAAGAGGTCGCCTTC
TRBV28,TRBD1,many,TRBJ1-4,CASSSDRPYEKLFF,TGTGCCAGCAGTTCGGACAGGCCCTATGAAAAACTGTTTTTT
TRBV24-1,TRBD1,many,TRBJ2-7,CATSESGTGTFYEQYF,TGTGCCACCAGTGAGTCCGGGACAGGGACCTTCTACGAGCAGTACTTC
TRBV10-3,TRBD1,many,TRBJ2-4,CAISTGGAAKNIQYF,TGTGCCATCTCAACAGGGGGAGCGGCCAAAAACATTCAGTACTTC
TRBV6-2/TRBV6-3,NA,many,TRBJ2-7,CATKWDAYEQYF,TGTGCCACCAAGTGGGACGCCTACGAGCAGTACTTC
TRBV20-1,NA,many,TRBJ1-1,CSARVPGVDTEAFF,TGCAGTGCTAGAGTCCCGGGAGTCGACACTGAAGCTTTCTTT
TRBV27,TRBD1,many,TRBJ1-5,CASSPGQGLRPQHF,TGTGCCAGCAGTCCGGGACAGGGGTTAAGGCCCCAGCATTTT
TRBV5-1,TRBD1,many,TRBJ1-1,CASSLDRGNTEAFF,TGCGCCAGCAGCTTGGACAGGGGGAATACTGAAGCTTTCTTT
TRBV29-1,TRBD1,many,TRBJ2-7,CSVGQGWIGEQYF,TGCAGCGTAGGACAGGGGTGGATAGGCGAGCAGTACTTC
TRBV4-3,NA,many,TRBJ2-7,CASSQGAGYEQYF,TGCGCCAGCAGCCAAGGGGCTGGCTACGAGCAGTACTTC
TRBV2,TRBD2,many,TRBJ2-5,CASSEGLAVQETQYF,TGTGCCAGCAGTGAGGGACTAGCGGTCCAAGAGACCCAGTACTTC
TRBV5-1,TRBD2,many,TRBJ2-3,CASSSRPSGSTDTQYF,TGCGCCAGCAGCTCCCGTCCTAGCGGGAGCACAGATACGCAGTATTTT
TRBV12-3/TRBV12-4,NA,many,TRBJ2-2,CASSVPDGQNTGELFF,TGTGCCAGCAGCGTGCCGGACGGACAGAACACCGGGGAGCTGTTTTTT
TRBV20-1,NA,many,TRBJ1-1,CSARRGVYTEAFF,TGCAGTGCTAGACGGGGGGTATACACTGAAGCTTTCTTT
TRBV5-1,NA,many,TRBJ2-1,CASSLGAREFF,TGCGCCAGCAGCTTAGGGGCTAGGGAGTTCTTC
TRBV27,NA,many,TRBJ1-5,CASSLTGEKNQPQHF,TGTGCCAGCAGTCTGACAGGAGAGAAGAATCAGCCCCAGCATTTT
TRBV20-1,NA,many,TRBJ2-2,CSARDLGYPNTGELFF,TGCAGTGCTAGAGATCTTGGCTATCCGAACACCGGGGAGCTGTTTTTT
TRBV10-3,TRBD1,many,TRBJ1-4,CAISEEGQAEKLFF,TGTGCCATCAGTGAGGAAGGACAGGCTGAAAAACTGTTTTTT
TRBV9,NA,many,TRBJ2-3,CASSVDTDTQYF,TGTGCCAGCAGCGTAGACACAGATACGCAGTATTTT
TRBV29-1,NA,many,TRBJ2-1,CSVDPTKSPYNEQFF,TGCAGCGTTGATCCCACTAAAAGCCCCTACAATGAGCAGTTCTTC
TRBV4-2,NA,many,TRBJ2-2,CASSLIRGAGELFF,TGTGCCAGCAGCCTTATCAGGGGAGCGGGGGAGCTGTTTTTT
TRBV12-3/TRBV12-4,NA,NA,TRBJ1-1,CASSLVVVTEAFF,TGTGCCAGCAGCTTGGTGGTAGTCACTGAAGCTTTCTTT